A selection of T cell receptor beta chains follows, all from one sample in a study of regulatory T cells in long-lasting Graves disease. Via MiXCR, TCRdb re-called the multiplex PCR reads, giving one row per CDR3 protein. The sample yields hundreds of thousands of distinct CDR3 sequences, 9.5% to 15% seen once. This sample was shared with a second study, whose subject was T cells in Graves' hyperthyroidism and ophthalmopathy.

The sequencing used peripheral blood mononuclear cells (PBMCs), collected at new diagnosis, from a patient treated with antithyroid drugs. These receptor sequences come from a woman in her 30s with Graves disease. Both conserved end residues are part of each CDR3. D genes are given only for firm matches. Where a row states a size, it is once, few, many or the class of an expanded clone; other rows omit it.

J gene	D gene	V gene	clone size	CDR3 protein	CDR3 DNA
TRBJ2-2	NA	TRBV28	NA	CASSSLTGLITGELFF	TGTGCCAGCAGTTCCCTGACAGGACTTATCACCGGGGAGCTGTTTTTT
TRBJ2-7	NA	TRBV29-1	many	CSVARLEHYEQYF	TGCAGCGTTGCCCGACTAGAACACTACGAGCAGTACTTC
TRBJ2-3	NA	TRBV14	many	CASSQDEARLLPTDTQYF	TGTGCCAGCAGCCAAGACGAGGCGCGGTTACTTCCCACAGATACGCAGTATTTT
TRBJ2-1	NA	TRBV15	few	CATSRVKGTVSYNEQFF	TGTGCCACCAGCAGAGTAAAGGGGACTGTCTCCTACAATGAGCAGTTCTTC
TRBJ2-2	NA	TRBV20-1	NA	CSASLPNTGELFF	TGCAGTGCTAGTCTCCCGAACACCGGGGAGCTGTTTTTT
TRBJ1-1	TRBD1	TRBV12-3/TRBV12-4	few	CASRKRQGMNTEAFF	TGTGCCAGCAGGAAACGACAGGGAATGAACACTGAAGCTTTCTTT
TRBJ2-1	TRBD2	TRBV9	few	CASSGLAGTYNEQFF	TGTGCCAGCAGCGGGCTAGCGGGGACTTACAATGAGCAGTTCTTC
TRBJ1-4	NA	TRBV2	many	CASSASGPGRDLNEKLFF	TGTGCCAGCAGTGCCTCGGGGCCAGGACGGGACCTCAATGAAAAACTGTTTTTT
TRBJ1-1	NA	TRBV2	many	CASERQGRAHMNTEAFF	TGTGCTAGCGAGAGGCAGGGAAGGGCCCACATGAACACTGAAGCTTTCTTT
TRBJ2-1	TRBD2	TRBV6-2/TRBV6-3	NA	CASKQRGWSSGQDEQFF	TGTGCCAGCAAACAAAGGGGTTGGTCTAGCGGCCAGGATGAGCAGTTCTTC
TRBJ2-2	NA	TRBV24-1	many	CATSLNTGELFF	TGTGCCACCAGTCTTAACACCGGGGAGCTGTTTTTT
TRBJ1-1	NA	TRBV20-1	NA	CSAPDKRGTEAFF	TGCAGTGCCCCCGACAAAAGGGGCACTGAAGCTTTCTTT
TRBJ1-1	NA	TRBV25-1	few	CVSSGPEAFF	TGTGTCAGCAGTGGGCCTGAAGCTTTCTTT
TRBJ2-1	NA	TRBV5-1	NA	CASSLVGAGAGYNEQFF	TGCGCCAGCAGCTTGGTGGGGGCGGGAGCGGGTTACAATGAGCAGTTCTTC
TRBJ1-1	TRBD1	TRBV11-3	many	CASSFRTGDYTEAFF	TGTGCCAGCAGCTTTAGGACAGGGGACTACACTGAAGCTTTCTTT
TRBJ2-1	TRBD1	TRBV7-3	NA	CASSLRDSYEQFF	TGTGCCAGCAGCTTACGGGACAGCTATGAGCAGTTCTTC
TRBJ2-7	TRBD2	TRBV7-9	many	CASSSARASGSYEQYF	TGTGCCAGCAGTTCCGCCCGGGCTAGCGGATCCTACGAGCAGTACTTC
TRBJ1-5	TRBD1	TRBV28	many	CASSFYTGAPQPQHF	TGTGCCAGCAGTTTTTATACAGGGGCGCCTCAGCCCCAGCATTTT
TRBJ1-1	NA	TRBV3-1	many	CASSQRNRGWSTEAFF	TGTGCCAGCAGCCAAAGGAACCGGGGCTGGAGCACTGAAGCTTTCTTT
TRBJ1-2	TRBD1	TRBV20-1	many	CSAVPTGVSNYGYTF	TGCAGTGCCGTCCCTACAGGGGTCTCTAACTATGGCTACACCTTC
TRBJ1-5	NA	TRBV28	many	CASSLGAVTNQPQHF	TGTGCCAGCAGTTTAGGGGCAGTTACCAATCAGCCCCAGCATTTT
TRBJ1-1	NA	TRBV19	many	CASTQYVRRKGGAFF	TGTGCCAGTACCCAGTACGTACGGCGGAAGGGAGGGGCTTTCTTT
TRBJ2-1	NA	TRBV18	NA	CASSPDSNEQFF	TGTGCCAGCTCACCCGACTCCAATGAGCAGTTCTTC
TRBJ2-1	TRBD1	TRBV30	many	CAWISPGQGQFF	TGTGCCTGGATATCACCGGGACAGGGGCAGTTCTTC
TRBJ1-1	NA	TRBV7-2	many	CASSPSQGTNTEAFF	TGTGCCAGCAGTCCCTCGCAAGGGACGAACACTGAAGCTTTCTTT
TRBJ2-1	TRBD1	TRBV11-2	many	CASSRTGVYNEQFF	TGTGCCAGCAGCCGGACAGGGGTATACAATGAGCAGTTCTTC
TRBJ1-5	NA	TRBV27	many	CASSPIGPLGAQHF	TGTGCCAGCAGTCCTATCGGGCCCCTCGGAGCCCAGCATTTT
TRBJ2-3	TRBD2	TRBV11-3	many	CASSLTTVVGGGGADTQYF	TGTGCCAGCAGCCTAACCACTGTCGTCGGGGGGGGAGGCGCAGATACGCAGTATTTT
TRBJ2-7	TRBD2	TRBV20-1	NA	CSARRLAESSYEQYF	TGCAGTGCTAGGAGACTAGCGGAGAGCTCCTACGAGCAGTACTTC
TRBJ2-1	TRBD2	TRBV29-1	NA	CSVARAGVKGEQFF	TGCAGCGTTGCCCGAGCGGGAGTAAAGGGTGAGCAGTTCTTC
TRBJ2-7	NA	TRBV27	few	CASSFFDSYEQYF	TGTGCCAGCAGTTTTTTCGACTCGTACGAGCAGTACTTC
TRBJ2-5	NA	TRBV6-5	NA	CASSSRQVFMGRGTTQYF	TGTGCCAGCAGTTCGAGACAGGTCTTCATGGGAAGGGGTACGACCCAGTACTTC
TRBJ1-4	NA	TRBV19	many	CASSDGGAGEKLFF	TGTGCCAGTAGTGATGGTGGGGCGGGTGAAAAACTGTTTTTT
TRBJ1-5	TRBD1	TRBV12-3/TRBV12-4	many	CASRRQGNQPQHF	TGTGCCAGCAGGCGACAGGGAAATCAGCCCCAGCATTTT
TRBJ2-1	NA	TRBV20-1	many	CSARDPTYNEQFF	TGCAGTGCTAGAGACCCTACTTACAATGAGCAGTTCTTC
TRBJ1-4	TRBD1	TRBV19	many	CASSKTGELEKLFF	TGTGCCAGTAGTAAGACAGGGGAACTCGAAAAACTGTTTTTT
TRBJ1-1	NA	TRBV7-9	few	CASSLSVGGNTEAFF	TGTGCCAGCAGCTTATCTGTAGGGGGAAACACTGAAGCTTTCTTT
TRBJ1-2	NA	TRBV19	many	CASSIRTVLEGYYGYTF	TGTGCCAGTAGTATCCGGACAGTTTTGGAGGGATACTATGGCTACACCTTC
TRBJ1-1	NA	TRBV27	many	CASTSKSLADTEAFF	TGTGCCAGCACCTCCAAGTCTCTCGCTGACACTGAAGCTTTCTTT
TRBJ1-5	NA	TRBV24-1	many	CATGAGRGGLGNQPQHF	TGTGCCACCGGCGCCGGCAGGGGCGGATTGGGCAATCAGCCCCAGCATTTT
TRBJ2-7	TRBD1	TRBV12-3/TRBV12-4	NA	CASSLWTGGISKYEQYF	TGTGCCAGCAGTTTATGGACAGGGGGCATATCCAAATACGAGCAGTACTTC
TRBJ2-3	NA	TRBV15	few	CATSRGLVRADTQYF	TGTGCCACCAGCAGAGGACTAGTTCGGGCAGATACGCAGTATTTT